This is a list of T cell receptor beta chains from one sample in a study of T cell changes during pregnancy in multiple sclerosis. Sequencing used immunoSEQ multiplex PCR; TCRdb keeps in-frame clones, though not all of them. Here the sample spans approximately 40,000 clones, around nine tenths being singletons. The sample was CD4+ T cells from peripheral blood mononuclear cells, taken in the third trimester of pregnancy. The receptor set was obtained from a female donor in good health, enrolled as a control in a pregnancy study. CDR3s include the opening cysteine and the closing phenylalanine or tryptophan. The D gene is left open where the match is weak. Size tells how often a clone was seen (once, few, many) or the class of an expanded clone, and some rows leave it out.

abundance: .
d_gene: .
j_gene: TRBJ1-4
v_gene: TRBV30
CDR3nt: TGTGCCTGGAGAGGTATCTCCGTAGGGGAAACTAATGAAAAACTGTTTTTT
CDR3aa: CAWRGISVGETNEKLFF

abundance: .
d_gene: .
j_gene: TRBJ1-2
v_gene: TRBV7-8
CDR3nt: TGTGCCAGCAGCTTAGCTATGCAGGCTGGCTACACCTTC
CDR3aa: CASSLAMQAGYTF

abundance: .
d_gene: TRBD1
j_gene: TRBJ2-3
v_gene: TRBV7-3
CDR3nt: TGTGCCAGCAGCTCCCGGGGACAGCTTGTAGGCACAGATACGCAGTATTTT
CDR3aa: CASSSRGQLVGTDTQYF

abundance: .
d_gene: .
j_gene: TRBJ1-2
v_gene: TRBV4-2
CDR3nt: TGTGCCAGCAGCCAAGAAAGTGGCCCTCACTATGGCTACACCTTC
CDR3aa: CASSQESGPHYGYTF

abundance: .
d_gene: TRBD1
j_gene: TRBJ1-4
v_gene: TRBV6-5
CDR3nt: TGTGCCAGCACCAGACAGGGACCATCTGAAAAACTGTTTTTT
CDR3aa: CASTRQGPSEKLFF

abundance: .
d_gene: .
j_gene: TRBJ2-1
v_gene: TRBV7-9
CDR3nt: TGTGCCAGCAGCATATACCAAACAGGCGAGCAGTTCTTC
CDR3aa: CASSIYQTGEQFF

abundance: .
d_gene: TRBD1
j_gene: TRBJ2-1
v_gene: TRBV9
CDR3nt: TGTGCCAGCAGCGCCCAACAGGGACAGCGGTACAATGAGCAGTTCTTC
CDR3aa: CASSAQQGQRYNEQFF

abundance: .
d_gene: .
j_gene: TRBJ2-2
v_gene: TRBV5-1
CDR3nt: TGCGCCAGCAGCTTGGACGGTAAAACGATCACCGGGGAGCTGTTTTTT
CDR3aa: CASSLDGKTITGELFF

abundance: .
d_gene: .
j_gene: TRBJ2-7
v_gene: TRBV19
CDR3nt: TGTGCCAGTAGGATTACGGGTACCTCCTACGAGCAGTACTTC
CDR3aa: CASRITGTSYEQYF

abundance: .
d_gene: TRBD1
j_gene: TRBJ2-4
v_gene: TRBV11-3
CDR3nt: TGTGCCAGCAGTCCGACAGGGGTCGAGGGAAACATTCAGTACTTC
CDR3aa: CASSPTGVEGNIQYF

abundance: .
d_gene: TRBD1
j_gene: TRBJ2-7
v_gene: TRBV19
CDR3nt: TGTGCCAGTAGTATGTTTGGGCCCGGGACAGGGAACCGCTACGAGCAGTACTTC
CDR3aa: CASSMFGPGTGNRYEQYF

abundance: .
d_gene: .
j_gene: TRBJ2-7
v_gene: TRBV6-6
CDR3nt: TGTGCCAGCAGCCTAACCAGGGGCGAGCAGTACTTC
CDR3aa: CASSLTRGEQYF

abundance: .
d_gene: .
j_gene: TRBJ1-2
v_gene: TRBV6-5
CDR3nt: TGTGCCAGCAGTTACTCGATCGCAGGTGGTGGCTATGGCTACACCTTC
CDR3aa: CASSYSIAGGGYGYTF

abundance: .
d_gene: .
j_gene: TRBJ1-5
v_gene: TRBV6-6
CDR3nt: TGTGCCAGCAGCCGCCTACTCAGGAGCAATCAGCCCCAGCATTTT
CDR3aa: CASSRLLRSNQPQHF

abundance: .
d_gene: TRBD1
j_gene: TRBJ2-5
v_gene: TRBV7-2
CDR3nt: TGTGCCGGCAGCTTAAATGGGGACAGAGAGACCCAGTACTTC
CDR3aa: CAGSLNGDRETQYF

abundance: .
d_gene: TRBD2
j_gene: TRBJ2-1
v_gene: TRBV14
CDR3nt: TGTGCCAGCAGCCAAGCCCTTAGCGGGAGAAGAAGGAATGAGCAGTTCTTC
CDR3aa: CASSQALSGRRRNEQFF

abundance: once
d_gene: TRBD1
j_gene: TRBJ1-1
v_gene: TRBV6-5
CDR3nt: TGTGCCAGCAGTTCATCCCGGACAGGGAACACTGAAGCTTTCTTT
CDR3aa: CASSSSRTGNTEAFF

abundance: .
d_gene: .
j_gene: TRBJ2-7
v_gene: TRBV5-1
CDR3nt: TGCGCCAGCAGCTTGAGAGGGCCCGAGCAGTACTTC
CDR3aa: CASSLRGPEQYF

abundance: once
d_gene: .
j_gene: TRBJ2-1
v_gene: TRBV6-6
CDR3nt: TGTGCCAGCAGGACCGGGACTCTTAATGAGCAGTTCTTC
CDR3aa: CASRTGTLNEQFF

abundance: .
d_gene: .
j_gene: TRBJ1-5
v_gene: TRBV11-2
CDR3nt: TGTGCCAGCAGCTTCTCGGTGGCGGGAAGCAATCAGCCCCAGCATTTT
CDR3aa: CASSFSVAGSNQPQHF

abundance: .
d_gene: TRBD1
j_gene: TRBJ1-1
v_gene: TRBV5-6
CDR3nt: TGTGCCAGCAGCTTGGTTGGGACAGGGGGCAAACAGGGTGAAGCTTTCTTT
CDR3aa: CASSLVGTGGKQGEAFF

abundance: .
d_gene: .
j_gene: TRBJ2-7
v_gene: TRBV21-1
CDR3nt: TGTGCCAGCAGCAAAGGCGAACAGGGGGCTAGGTACGAGCAGTACTTC
CDR3aa: CASSKGEQGARYEQYF

abundance: .
d_gene: .
j_gene: TRBJ2-5
v_gene: TRBV4-1
CDR3nt: TGCGCCAGCAGCCAAGATCCGGCGGGACGCATAGAGACCCAGTACTTC
CDR3aa: CASSQDPAGRIETQYF

abundance: .
d_gene: TRBD2
j_gene: TRBJ2-5
v_gene: TRBV7-8
CDR3nt: TGTGCCAGCAGCGACAAAACCAGCGGGAGCCCTGAGACCCAGTACTTC
CDR3aa: CASSDKTSGSPETQYF

abundance: .
d_gene: .
j_gene: TRBJ1-3
v_gene: TRBV30
CDR3nt: TGTGCCTGGGACTTTAGCTCTGGAAACACCATATATTTT
CDR3aa: CAWDFSSGNTIYF

abundance: .
d_gene: .
j_gene: TRBJ2-5
v_gene: TRBV5-1
CDR3nt: TGCGCCAGCAGCCGGGACTACCAAGAGACCCAGTACTTC
CDR3aa: CASSRDYQETQYF

abundance: .
d_gene: .
j_gene: TRBJ1-2
v_gene: TRBV7-9
CDR3nt: TGTGCCAGCAGCCCCGCAGGGCAGGGATTCTATGGCTACACCTTC
CDR3aa: CASSPAGQGFYGYTF

abundance: .
d_gene: .
j_gene: TRBJ2-7
v_gene: TRBV5-4
CDR3nt: TGTGCCAGCAGCTTGGGATCAGGGGGGCCCTACGAGCAGTACTTC
CDR3aa: CASSLGSGGPYEQYF

abundance: .
d_gene: .
j_gene: TRBJ2-7
v_gene: TRBV29-1
CDR3nt: TGCAGCGCCGCTGGGACTGCAACCTACGGGGAGCAGTACTTC
CDR3aa: CSAAGTATYGEQYF

abundance: .
d_gene: TRBD1
j_gene: TRBJ2-7
v_gene: TRBV6-1
CDR3nt: TGTGCCAGCAGGCCGACCGGGACAGGATCCTACGAGCAGTACTTC
CDR3aa: CASRPTGTGSYEQYF

abundance: .
d_gene: TRBD1
j_gene: TRBJ2-3
v_gene: TRBV25-1
CDR3nt: TGTGCCAGCAAGGGTCCTGGACAGGGGAAACCAGATACGCAGTATTTT
CDR3aa: CASKGPGQGKPDTQYF

abundance: once
d_gene: .
j_gene: TRBJ1-3
v_gene: TRBV6-6
CDR3nt: TGTGCCAGCAGTGTAGACTCTGGAAACACCATATATTTT
CDR3aa: CASSVDSGNTIYF

abundance: .
d_gene: .
j_gene: TRBJ2-1
v_gene: TRBV7-9
CDR3nt: TGTGCCAGCAGCCTAGGACTCCCTTGGGATGAGCAGTTCTTC
CDR3aa: CASSLGLPWDEQFF

abundance: .
d_gene: TRBD2
j_gene: TRBJ2-1
v_gene: TRBV11-3
CDR3nt: TGTGCCAGTTCTTGGACTAGCGGGAGCGTCGATGAGCAGTTCTTC
CDR3aa: CASSWTSGSVDEQFF

abundance: .
d_gene: TRBD1
j_gene: TRBJ2-7
v_gene: TRBV7-3
CDR3nt: TGTGCCAGCAGCCCAGATGGGACAGGGCGCTACGAGCAGTACTTC
CDR3aa: CASSPDGTGRYEQYF

abundance: .
d_gene: TRBD1
j_gene: TRBJ1-5
v_gene: TRBV5-1
CDR3nt: TGCGCCAGCAGCCCCGGGACAGGAGCCAATCAGCCCCAGCATTTT
CDR3aa: CASSPGTGANQPQHF

abundance: .
d_gene: .
j_gene: TRBJ1-2
v_gene: TRBV18
CDR3nt: TGTGCCAGCTCACCACCGGCTTGGGGCTACACCTTC
CDR3aa: CASSPPAWGYTF